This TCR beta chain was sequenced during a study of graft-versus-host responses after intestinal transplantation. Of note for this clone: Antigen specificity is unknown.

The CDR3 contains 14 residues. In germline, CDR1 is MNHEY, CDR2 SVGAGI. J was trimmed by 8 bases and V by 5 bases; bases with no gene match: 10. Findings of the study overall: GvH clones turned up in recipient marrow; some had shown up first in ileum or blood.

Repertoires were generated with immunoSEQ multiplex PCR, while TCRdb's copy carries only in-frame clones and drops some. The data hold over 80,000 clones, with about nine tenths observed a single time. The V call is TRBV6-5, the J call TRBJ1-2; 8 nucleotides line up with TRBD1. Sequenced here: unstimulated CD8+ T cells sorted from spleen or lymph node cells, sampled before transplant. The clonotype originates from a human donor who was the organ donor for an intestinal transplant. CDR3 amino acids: CASSPGTGVLGYTF. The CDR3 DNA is TGTGCCAGCAGTCCCGGGACAGGCGTATTGGGCTACACCTTC.